This T cell receptor (beta chain) was identified during a study of blood T cell repertoires in COVID-19. About the research overall: COVID-19 samples, acute and convalescent, were from the United States, Italy and Spain. PBMCs, B-cell-depleted T cells, or T cells provided the cDNA or gDNA that made up the material.

Authors' analysis steps: Amplification of reference gene primers was used by the study to estimate nucleated cell counts. Generated by immunoSEQ multiplex PCR, the TCRdb table keeps only in-frame clones and is missing some. V and J calls and clone size come straight from that table; D and trimming were deduced from the DNA. The sample contains 450,000 to 500,000 clones, 80% to 90% of which appear only once. The junction had 13 bases not matched to a gene; V was cut back by 4 bases and J by 9 bases. Per germline, CDR1 KGHDR and CDR2 SFDVKD. The CDR3 consists of 15 residues. This clone was picked up a small number of times.

The sequenced sample consisted of peripheral blood. This sequence was found in a human donor in a cohort sampled during active COVID-19. The chain recombines TRBV24-1 with TRBJ2-7; 8 bases line up with TRBD1. CDR3 DNA sequence: TGTGCCACCAGTGACCCGAACGGACAGGGTCATAGGCAGTACTTC. Protein product: CATSDPNGQGHRQYF.